This entry lists 30 T cell receptor beta chains sequenced from one sample in a study of blood T cell repertoires in COVID-19. Profiling relied on immunoSEQ multiplex PCR, and the TCRdb table lists in-frame clones only, not all of them. The table includes over 95,000 clones, 70% to 90% detected once. Sequencing was performed on peripheral blood. The receptors here all came from a woman in her forties or fifties with acute or convalescent COVID-19.

In DNA, the CDR3 is TGTGCCAGCAGTGAAAGGACAGGGAACACCGGGGAGCTGTTTTTT. This translates into CASSERTGNTGELFF. The chain combines TRBV2 with TRBJ2-2, with TRBD1 identical over 7 bases. There are 15 residues in the CDR3. V dropped 2 bases and J dropped 1; count of bases not matched to a gene: 1. CDR1 and CDR2 from the germline V gene are SNHLY and FYNNEI. The entire variable domain, with the rest obtained from reference TRBV2 and TRBJ2-2, is as follows: EPEVTQTPSHQVTQMGQEVILRCVPISNHLYFYWYRQILGQKVEFLVSFYNNEISEKSEIFDDQFSVERPDGSNFTLKIRSTKLEDSAMYFCASSERTGNTGELFFGEGSRLTVL.

This chain links TRBV19 with TRBJ2-5, with 8 bases identical to TRBD2. Germline V gene lookup returns CDR1 LNHDA and CDR2 SQIVND (reference sequence). With V trimmed by 5 bases and J by 4 bases, 9 bases remained unmatched. There are 15 residues in the CDR3. CDR3 sequence: CASSPPGRGAETQYF. Here the CDR3 DNA reads TGTGCCAGTAGTCCCCCGGGGCGGGGGGCAGAGACCCAGTACTTC.

The chain recombines TRBV30 with TRBJ1-6, with a tentative D call TRBD1 (5 bases). From germline, CDR1 is GTSNPN and CDR2 SVGIG (reference sequence). This CDR3 comprises 17 residues. V was shortened by 3 bases and J by 1 base, with 16 bases between the two germline ends. The CDR3 bases are TGTGCCTGGAGAGGAGGGGATTTAGGATCCTATAATTCACCCCTCCACTTT. Its translation is CAWRGGDLGSYNSPLHF.

The chain has TRBV28 and TRBJ1-1, with D perhaps matching TRBD1 (5 bases). Trimming stripped 2 bases from V and 1 base from J, with 14 bases between. This CDR3 spans 16 amino acids. Germline CDR1 MDHEN, CDR2 SYDVKM. Here the CDR3 reads CASSLGGVGGNTEAFF. CDR3 DNA: TGTGCCAGCAGTTTAGGGGGTGTGGGGGGGAACACTGAAGCTTTCTTT.

V usage is TRBV19 and J usage is TRBJ1-5; no reliable D call. V lost 3 bases, J lost 2 bases, and 8 bases lay in between. Per the germline V gene, CDR1 is LNHDA and CDR2 is SQIVND (reference sequence). The CDR3 loop spans 14 amino acids. The CDR3 sequence is CASSMVGGNQPQHF. CDR3 in DNA: TGTGCCAGTAGTATGGTCGGTGGCAATCAGCCCCAGCATTTT.

The J gene is TRBJ1-6, the V gene TRBV5-6; TRBD1 is a possible D gene (5 bases). The V gene's germline CDR1 is SGHDT and CDR2 YYEEEE. V was shortened by 6 bases and J by 0 bases, with 10 bases between the two germline ends. The CDR3 is made up of 15 amino acids. This chain's CDR3 is CASNYDSSYNSPLHF. CDR3 coding DNA: TGTGCCAGCAACTATGACAGCTCCTATAATTCACCCCTCCACTTT.

The V and J genes are TRBV2 and TRBJ2-1; 7 bases are a match to TRBD2. The CDR3 has 13 amino acids. CDR1 and CDR2 (germline): SNHLY, FYNNEI. V lost 7 bases to trimming and J lost 8 bases; unmatched junction nucleotides: 8. The CDR3 is CASITPGRDEQFF. The DNA of the CDR3 is TGTGCCAGCATTACCCCAGGGAGGGATGAGCAGTTCTTC. Together with reference TRBV2 and TRBJ2-1, the CDR3 gives the full variable domain: EPEVTQTPSHQVTQMGQEVILRCVPISNHLYFYWYRQILGQKVEFLVSFYNNEISEKSEIFDDQFSVERPDGSNFTLKIRSTKLEDSAMYFCASITPGRDEQFFGPGTRLTVL.

The genes are TRBV27 and TRBJ1-3; D is possibly TRBD1 (6 bases). Trimming pared 2 bases from V and 0 bases from J, leaving 11 bases between. This CDR3 has 16 residues. Germline V gene sequence: CDR1 MNHEY, CDR2 SMNVEV (reference sequence). The CDR3 nucleotides read TGTGCCAGCAGTTTACGTGGACAGTCCTCTGGAAACACCATATATTTT. It is translated as CASSLRGQSSGNTIYF.

The chain combines TRBV5-1 with TRBJ2-3, with 10 nucleotides matching TRBD2. The V gene end was trimmed by 0 bases and the J gene end by 0 bases; junction bases not matched to a gene: 4. The CDR3 runs 17 residues. Germline CDR1 SGHRS, CDR2 YFSETQ. CDR3 bases: TGCGCCAGCAGCTTGGCACTAGCGGGAATTAGCACAGATACGCAGTATTTT. This gives the protein CASSLALAGISTDTQYF.

This chain joins TRBV28 and TRBJ1-1; D is possibly TRBD1 (6 bases). Germline V gene data show CDR1 as MDHEN and CDR2 as SYDVKM. The CDR3 contains 14 residues. Trimming took 5 bases from V and 1 from J, leaving 11 bases between them. The chain's CDR3 is CASSTGHWNTEAFF. CDR3 sequence (DNA): TGTGCCAGCAGTACGGGACATTGGAACACTGAAGCTTTCTTT. Full variable domain (remainder filled in from reference TRBV28 and TRBJ1-1): DVKVTQSSRYLVKRTGEKVFLECVQDMDHENMFWYRQDPGLGLRLIYFSYDVKMKEKGDIPEGYSVSREKKERFSLILESASTNQTSMYLCASSTGHWNTEAFFGQGTRLTVV.

The chain combines TRBV2 with TRBJ2-1, with 10 bases that match TRBD1. V gave up 3 bases and J gave up 9 bases; unmatched junction bases: 2. Germline CDR1 is SNHLY and CDR2 is FYNNEI. The CDR3 is 13 residues long. DNA of the CDR3: TGTGCCAGCAGTGAGGGACAGGGGAGTGAGCAGTTCTTC. Protein sequence: CASSEGQGSEQFF. The full variable domain, with the rest looked up from reference TRBV2 and TRBJ2-1, is EPEVTQTPSHQVTQMGQEVILRCVPISNHLYFYWYRQILGQKVEFLVSFYNNEISEKSEIFDDQFSVERPDGSNFTLKIRSTKLEDSAMYFCASSEGQGSEQFFGPGTRLTVL.

The J gene is TRBJ1-5, the V gene TRBV6-5; D remains ambiguous. CDR1 is MNHEY, CDR2 SVGAGI, per germline. Trimming took 6 bases from V and 7 from J, leaving 13 bases between them. There are 13 residues in the CDR3. CDR3 sequence: CASRREVGQPQHF. For the CDR3, the DNA is TGTGCCAGCAGGCGGGAAGTCGGCCAGCCCCAGCATTTT.

This clone was observed a handful of times. The CDR3 reads CASLTPLAGVGGANVLTF. The CDR3 nucleotides are TGTGCCAGCCTTACCCCTCTAGCGGGAGTAGGTGGGGCCAACGTCCTGACTTTC. This chain connects TRBV2 to TRBJ2-6; 10 bases fit TRBD2. Germline-derived CDR1 and CDR2 are SNHLY and FYNNEI. CDR3 length: 18 residues. Losses at the gene ends were 8 bases for V and 3 bases for J; bases not matched to a gene: 13.

The chain carries TRBV11-2 and TRBJ2-2, with 12 bases matching TRBD2. CDR1 and CDR2 from the germline V gene are SGHAT and FQNNGV. The CDR3 runs 16 residues. After removal of 6 bases from V and 3 bases from J, the junction contained 5 bases not matched to a gene. CDR3 residues: CASSPLAGGHTGELFF. CDR3 sequence (DNA): TGTGCCAGCAGTCCACTAGCGGGAGGCCACACCGGGGAGCTGTTTTTT.

The chain uses TRBV27 and TRBJ1-2, with 7 nucleotides matching TRBD1. CDR3 length: 15 amino acids. V was clipped by 5 bases and J by 1 base; unmatched bases: 7. Germline CDR1 and CDR2: MNHEY and SMNVEV (reference sequence). CDR3: CASSPGTVLNYGYTF. The DNA for the CDR3 is TGTGCCAGCAGTCCCGGGACAGTACTTAACTATGGCTACACCTTC.

Note on this clone: One end of the junction fails to match germline, which may point to a read error. The chain employs TRBV3-1 (or the pseudogene TRBV3-2) and TRBJ2-2; TRBD1 matches 8 bases. Germline V gene data show CDR1 as LGHDT and CDR2 as YNNKEL (reference sequence). The CDR3 runs to 16 residues. The CDR3 region has the DNA TGTGCCAGCAGCCCCCTTCAGGGGGCGAAGACCGGGGAGCTGTTTTTT. Protein: CASSPLQGAKTGELFF.

V is TRBV19 and J is TRBJ1-1, with TRBD1 matching 7 bases. V lost 5 bases and J lost 4; bases outside the gene matches: 4. This CDR3 region has 13 residues. CDR1 and CDR2 from the germline V gene are LNHDA and SQIVND (reference sequence). The CDR3: CASSERGPTEAFF. CDR3 sequence (DNA): TGTGCCAGTAGTGAAAGGGGGCCCACTGAAGCTTTCTTT.

This clone appeared a few times. This rearrangement joins TRBV5-4 to TRBJ1-1, with TRBD1 identical over 7 bases. The trim removed 3 bases at V and 4 bases at J, leaving 6 bases unmatched. The V gene's germline CDR1 is SGHNT and CDR2 YYREEE (reference sequence). This CDR3 region has 14 residues. The chain's CDR3 is CASSSGTAFTEAFF. As DNA, the CDR3 is TGTGCCAGCAGCTCCGGGACAGCTTTCACTGAAGCTTTCTTT. Using reference TRBV5-4 and TRBJ1-1 for the parts outside the CDR3, the full variable domain is ETGVTQSPTHLIKTRGQQVTLRCSSQSGHNTVSWYQQALGQGPQFIFQYYREEENGRGNFPPRFSGLQFPNYSSELNVNALELDDSALYLCASSSGTAFTEAFFGQGTRLTVV.

The V gene is TRBV19, the J gene TRBJ1-2; TRBD1 matches 8 bases. CDR1 is LNHDA, CDR2 SQIVND, per germline (reference sequence). V lost 7 bases to trimming and J lost 0 bases; unmatched junction nucleotides: 10. The CDR3 has 16 amino acids. The CDR3 nucleotides read TGTGCCAGTATCGACAGGGGACGACTAGCTAACTATGGCTACACCTTC. Protein sequence: CASIDRGRLANYGYTF.

The chain employs TRBV4-1 and TRBJ1-6; TRBD1 matches at 10 bases. The germline V gene has CDR1 MGHRA and CDR2 YSYEKL. The CDR3 sequence is 17 residues long. J gave up 0 bases and V 4 bases, and 3 bases lay outside the gene matches. The CDR3 reads CASSLGQGISYNSPLHF. CDR3 nucleotides: TGCGCCAGCAGCCTGGGACAGGGGATCTCCTATAATTCACCCCTCCACTTT.

This clone has a single count. This chain connects TRBV19 to TRBJ1-1; D perhaps matches TRBD1 (6 bases). The V gene lost 1 base and the J gene lost 6 bases, with 9 bases spanning the gap. The CDR3 is 13 residues long. The germline V gene encodes CDR1 LNHDA and CDR2 SQIVND (reference sequence). In DNA, the CDR3 is TGTGCCAGTAGTATAGTAGGGGGAGCTGAAGCTTTCTTT. Translating gives CASSIVGGAEAFF.

The CDR3 region is CASSDVPGQGSPLHF. Written as DNA, the CDR3 is TGTGCCAGTAGTGACGTCCCGGGACAGGGATCACCCCTCCACTTT. This chain joins TRBV19 and TRBJ1-6; 9 bases match TRBD1. The trim removed 5 bases at V and 10 bases at J, leaving 9 bases unmatched. CDR1 is LNHDA, CDR2 SQIVND, per germline (reference sequence). CDR3 size: 15 residues.

J is TRBJ2-7 and V is TRBV12-5; 8 nucleotides match TRBD2. The J segment lost 3 bases and the V segment lost 2 bases, leaving 12 bases of the junction unmatched. The germline gives CDR1 LGHNT, CDR2 FRNRAP. This CDR3 comprises 17 residues. In DNA, the CDR3 is TGTGCTAGTGGTTTGTCCTACCAGATAGCGGGGTTCTACGAGCAGTACTTC. Residues: CASGLSYQIAGFYEQYF.

This clone was picked up one time. This chain uses TRBV28 with TRBJ1-2; D is undetermined. The CDR3 runs 14 residues. V lost 7 bases, J lost 6 bases, and 18 bases lay in between. CDR1 is MDHEN, CDR2 SYDVKM, per germline. CDR3 sequence reads: CASTPPAFGDGYTF. CDR3 DNA: TGTGCCAGCACCCCACCGGCCTTTGGAGATGGCTACACCTTC.

J is TRBJ2-3 and V is TRBV4-1; 12 bases match TRBD2. After removal of 3 bases from V and 0 bases from J, the junction contained 4 bases not matched to a gene. Germline assignment: CDR1 MGHRA and CDR2 YSYEKL. There are 17 residues in the CDR3. Here the CDR3 DNA reads TGCGCCAGCAGCCATGCTCTAGCGGGGGGGAGCACAGATACGCAGTATTTT. It translates to CASSHALAGGSTDTQYF.

The chain carries TRBV6-5 and TRBJ1-5; D is uncertain. Germline CDR1 is MNHEY and CDR2 is SVGAGI. The CDR3 is 15 residues long. Trimming left V 0 bases short and J 3 bases short, with 9 bases between. The CDR3 DNA is TGTGCCAGCAGTTACTCGGGCAGTTCCAATCAGCCCCAGCATTTT. It is translated as CASSYSGSSNQPQHF.

The rearrangement links TRBV9 to TRBJ1-3; no definite D call. Deletions cut 0 bases from V and 0 bases from J, with 10 bases between. CDR1 and CDR2 from the germline V gene are SGDLS and YYNGEE. The CDR3 spans 16 residues. CDR3 sequence reads: CASSVDYNLSGNTIYF. CDR3 sequence (DNA): TGTGCCAGCAGCGTAGACTACAACCTCTCTGGAAACACCATATATTTT. Based on the CDR3 plus reference TRBV9 and TRBJ1-3, the full variable domain is DSGVTQTPKHLITATGQRVTLRCSPRSGDLSVYWYQQSLDQGLQFLIQYYNGEERAKGNILERFSAQQFPDLHSELNLSSLELGDSALYFCASSVDYNLSGNTIYFGEGSWLTVV.

V and J are TRBV27 and TRBJ1-1, with 7 bases aligning to TRBD1. CDR3 size: 13 residues. V trimming: 5 bases; J trimming: 6 bases; junction bases outside the gene matches: 6. CDR1 MNHEY and CDR2 SMNVEV come from the germline V gene (reference sequence). The CDR3 sequence: CASSQGVGSEAFF. In DNA, the CDR3 is TGTGCCAGCAGTCAGGGGGTAGGGTCTGAAGCTTTCTTT.

This chain uses TRBV29-1 with TRBJ1-3; TRBD1 matches at 9 bases. Germline values: CDR1 SQVTM, CDR2 ANQGSEA. The CDR3 consists of 14 residues. Trimming took 7 bases from V and 7 from J; bases not matched to a gene: 11. The CDR3 region is CSAQGQGIWNTIYF. CDR3 bases: TGCAGCGCCCAGGGACAGGGAATATGGAACACCATATATTTT. The entire variable domain, with the rest obtained from reference TRBV29-1 and TRBJ1-3, is as follows: SAVISQKPSRDICQRGTSLTIQCQVDSQVTMMFWYRQQPGQSLTLIATANQGSEATYESGFVIDKFPISRPNLTFSTLTVSNMSPEDSSIYLCSAQGQGIWNTIYFGEGSWLTVV.

V usage is TRBV3-1 (or the pseudogene TRBV3-2) and J usage is TRBJ2-7, with a possible D match to TRBD2 (6 bases). The ends were cut back, 2 bases at V and 4 bases at J, with 12 bases in the middle. Per the germline V gene, CDR1 is LGHDT and CDR2 is YNNKEL (reference sequence). The CDR3 spans 14 residues. This CDR3 is CASSQPGRGYEQYF. As DNA, the CDR3 is TGTGCCAGCAGCCAACCCGGACGGGGGTACGAGCAGTACTTC.